Listed below are T cell receptor beta chains from one sample, sequenced in a study of blood T cell repertoires in COVID-19. Only in-frame clones appear in the TCRdb table, and some are missing; sequencing was by immunoSEQ multiplex PCR. The sample carries 150,000 to 200,000 clones, around nine tenths recorded once. The specimen sequenced was peripheral blood. The receptors originated from a woman aged 65 to 85 with COVID-19, enrolled during active disease. CDR3s include the opening cysteine and the closing phenylalanine or tryptophan. Clone size is stated in some rows and not others, as once, few, many or a class when expanded.

len | abundance | v_gene | CDR3aa
13 | . | TRBV12-3/TRBV12-4 | CASSFRGIYEQYF
14 | . | TRBV19 | CASDEGASNQPQHF
15 | . | TRBV9 | CASSATGVPADTQYF
16 | few | TRBV7-3 | CASSLNSPGTNTEAFF
15 | once | TRBV3-1/TRBV3-2 | CASSPNSGSVGELFF
14 | . | TRBV18 | CASSPIDQDYGYTF
15 | . | TRBV7-2 | CASTRQGNSYNEQFF
14 | . | TRBV6-2/TRBV6-3 | CASSSRGWDTEAFF
14 | once | TRBV4-1 | CASSQDLSGYGYTF
16 | few | TRBV24-1 | CATSDPTGGVTNGYTF
16 | . | TRBV19 | CASSIDLEMLGQPQHF
13 | once | TRBV19 | CASSRGGSTGEYF
15 | . | TRBV6-5 | CASSYSRRENYEQYF
18 | once | TRBV6-4 | CASSGQLSKTSGANVLTF
16 | . | TRBV5-1 | CASTPNLDRGRETQYF
14 | . | TRBV7-9 | CASSESGGGSPLHF
13 | . | TRBV6-5 | CASSYAGRYEQYF
14 | few | TRBV28 | CAIGGTGYTREQYF
14 | few | TRBV6-4 | CASKRELNTGELFF
13 | . | TRBV2 | CANHRGLGEKLFF
14 | . | TRBV3-1/TRBV3-2 | CASRPGQAHTEAFF
15 | . | TRBV28 | CASSTRGRLVYGYTF
15 | . | TRBV7-2 | CASSLGRTSGIKQYF
15 | once | TRBV5-8 | CASSRNGQVNQPQHF
14 | . | TRBV24-1 | CATSAVGRNNEQFF
16 | . | TRBV27 | CASSLVGPGTGNTIYF
15 | once | TRBV4-1 | CASSQGQGAGNEQFF
14 | . | TRBV5-1 | CASSLTSGMNEQFF
12 | once | TRBV30 | CAWSGEFYEQYF
16 | . | TRBV5-4 | CASSIGGGGRNTEAFF
15 | . | TRBV18 | CDSSPTDRGNQPQHF
13 | few | TRBV18 | CASSPGGDYEQYF
13 | once | TRBV23-1 | CASRGDRVNEQFF
14 | . | TRBV6-5 | CASSRTGGASGYTF
16 | . | TRBV27 | CATYLSGTGGLYGYTF
17 | once | TRBV19 | CASSIFPGTARHYEQYF
14 | . | TRBV11-3 | CASSRGLSQETQYF
13 | . | TRBV4-1 | CASSQKLNTEAFF
15 | . | TRBV6-5 | CASSPFAPSSYEQYF
12 | . | TRBV7-9 | CASSRQGTEAFF
12 | . | TRBV28 | CASSRQGNGYTF
16 | . | TRBV7-2 | CASSLVVTGAVKTQYF
15 | . | TRBV5-4 | CASSYRDRAYNEQFF